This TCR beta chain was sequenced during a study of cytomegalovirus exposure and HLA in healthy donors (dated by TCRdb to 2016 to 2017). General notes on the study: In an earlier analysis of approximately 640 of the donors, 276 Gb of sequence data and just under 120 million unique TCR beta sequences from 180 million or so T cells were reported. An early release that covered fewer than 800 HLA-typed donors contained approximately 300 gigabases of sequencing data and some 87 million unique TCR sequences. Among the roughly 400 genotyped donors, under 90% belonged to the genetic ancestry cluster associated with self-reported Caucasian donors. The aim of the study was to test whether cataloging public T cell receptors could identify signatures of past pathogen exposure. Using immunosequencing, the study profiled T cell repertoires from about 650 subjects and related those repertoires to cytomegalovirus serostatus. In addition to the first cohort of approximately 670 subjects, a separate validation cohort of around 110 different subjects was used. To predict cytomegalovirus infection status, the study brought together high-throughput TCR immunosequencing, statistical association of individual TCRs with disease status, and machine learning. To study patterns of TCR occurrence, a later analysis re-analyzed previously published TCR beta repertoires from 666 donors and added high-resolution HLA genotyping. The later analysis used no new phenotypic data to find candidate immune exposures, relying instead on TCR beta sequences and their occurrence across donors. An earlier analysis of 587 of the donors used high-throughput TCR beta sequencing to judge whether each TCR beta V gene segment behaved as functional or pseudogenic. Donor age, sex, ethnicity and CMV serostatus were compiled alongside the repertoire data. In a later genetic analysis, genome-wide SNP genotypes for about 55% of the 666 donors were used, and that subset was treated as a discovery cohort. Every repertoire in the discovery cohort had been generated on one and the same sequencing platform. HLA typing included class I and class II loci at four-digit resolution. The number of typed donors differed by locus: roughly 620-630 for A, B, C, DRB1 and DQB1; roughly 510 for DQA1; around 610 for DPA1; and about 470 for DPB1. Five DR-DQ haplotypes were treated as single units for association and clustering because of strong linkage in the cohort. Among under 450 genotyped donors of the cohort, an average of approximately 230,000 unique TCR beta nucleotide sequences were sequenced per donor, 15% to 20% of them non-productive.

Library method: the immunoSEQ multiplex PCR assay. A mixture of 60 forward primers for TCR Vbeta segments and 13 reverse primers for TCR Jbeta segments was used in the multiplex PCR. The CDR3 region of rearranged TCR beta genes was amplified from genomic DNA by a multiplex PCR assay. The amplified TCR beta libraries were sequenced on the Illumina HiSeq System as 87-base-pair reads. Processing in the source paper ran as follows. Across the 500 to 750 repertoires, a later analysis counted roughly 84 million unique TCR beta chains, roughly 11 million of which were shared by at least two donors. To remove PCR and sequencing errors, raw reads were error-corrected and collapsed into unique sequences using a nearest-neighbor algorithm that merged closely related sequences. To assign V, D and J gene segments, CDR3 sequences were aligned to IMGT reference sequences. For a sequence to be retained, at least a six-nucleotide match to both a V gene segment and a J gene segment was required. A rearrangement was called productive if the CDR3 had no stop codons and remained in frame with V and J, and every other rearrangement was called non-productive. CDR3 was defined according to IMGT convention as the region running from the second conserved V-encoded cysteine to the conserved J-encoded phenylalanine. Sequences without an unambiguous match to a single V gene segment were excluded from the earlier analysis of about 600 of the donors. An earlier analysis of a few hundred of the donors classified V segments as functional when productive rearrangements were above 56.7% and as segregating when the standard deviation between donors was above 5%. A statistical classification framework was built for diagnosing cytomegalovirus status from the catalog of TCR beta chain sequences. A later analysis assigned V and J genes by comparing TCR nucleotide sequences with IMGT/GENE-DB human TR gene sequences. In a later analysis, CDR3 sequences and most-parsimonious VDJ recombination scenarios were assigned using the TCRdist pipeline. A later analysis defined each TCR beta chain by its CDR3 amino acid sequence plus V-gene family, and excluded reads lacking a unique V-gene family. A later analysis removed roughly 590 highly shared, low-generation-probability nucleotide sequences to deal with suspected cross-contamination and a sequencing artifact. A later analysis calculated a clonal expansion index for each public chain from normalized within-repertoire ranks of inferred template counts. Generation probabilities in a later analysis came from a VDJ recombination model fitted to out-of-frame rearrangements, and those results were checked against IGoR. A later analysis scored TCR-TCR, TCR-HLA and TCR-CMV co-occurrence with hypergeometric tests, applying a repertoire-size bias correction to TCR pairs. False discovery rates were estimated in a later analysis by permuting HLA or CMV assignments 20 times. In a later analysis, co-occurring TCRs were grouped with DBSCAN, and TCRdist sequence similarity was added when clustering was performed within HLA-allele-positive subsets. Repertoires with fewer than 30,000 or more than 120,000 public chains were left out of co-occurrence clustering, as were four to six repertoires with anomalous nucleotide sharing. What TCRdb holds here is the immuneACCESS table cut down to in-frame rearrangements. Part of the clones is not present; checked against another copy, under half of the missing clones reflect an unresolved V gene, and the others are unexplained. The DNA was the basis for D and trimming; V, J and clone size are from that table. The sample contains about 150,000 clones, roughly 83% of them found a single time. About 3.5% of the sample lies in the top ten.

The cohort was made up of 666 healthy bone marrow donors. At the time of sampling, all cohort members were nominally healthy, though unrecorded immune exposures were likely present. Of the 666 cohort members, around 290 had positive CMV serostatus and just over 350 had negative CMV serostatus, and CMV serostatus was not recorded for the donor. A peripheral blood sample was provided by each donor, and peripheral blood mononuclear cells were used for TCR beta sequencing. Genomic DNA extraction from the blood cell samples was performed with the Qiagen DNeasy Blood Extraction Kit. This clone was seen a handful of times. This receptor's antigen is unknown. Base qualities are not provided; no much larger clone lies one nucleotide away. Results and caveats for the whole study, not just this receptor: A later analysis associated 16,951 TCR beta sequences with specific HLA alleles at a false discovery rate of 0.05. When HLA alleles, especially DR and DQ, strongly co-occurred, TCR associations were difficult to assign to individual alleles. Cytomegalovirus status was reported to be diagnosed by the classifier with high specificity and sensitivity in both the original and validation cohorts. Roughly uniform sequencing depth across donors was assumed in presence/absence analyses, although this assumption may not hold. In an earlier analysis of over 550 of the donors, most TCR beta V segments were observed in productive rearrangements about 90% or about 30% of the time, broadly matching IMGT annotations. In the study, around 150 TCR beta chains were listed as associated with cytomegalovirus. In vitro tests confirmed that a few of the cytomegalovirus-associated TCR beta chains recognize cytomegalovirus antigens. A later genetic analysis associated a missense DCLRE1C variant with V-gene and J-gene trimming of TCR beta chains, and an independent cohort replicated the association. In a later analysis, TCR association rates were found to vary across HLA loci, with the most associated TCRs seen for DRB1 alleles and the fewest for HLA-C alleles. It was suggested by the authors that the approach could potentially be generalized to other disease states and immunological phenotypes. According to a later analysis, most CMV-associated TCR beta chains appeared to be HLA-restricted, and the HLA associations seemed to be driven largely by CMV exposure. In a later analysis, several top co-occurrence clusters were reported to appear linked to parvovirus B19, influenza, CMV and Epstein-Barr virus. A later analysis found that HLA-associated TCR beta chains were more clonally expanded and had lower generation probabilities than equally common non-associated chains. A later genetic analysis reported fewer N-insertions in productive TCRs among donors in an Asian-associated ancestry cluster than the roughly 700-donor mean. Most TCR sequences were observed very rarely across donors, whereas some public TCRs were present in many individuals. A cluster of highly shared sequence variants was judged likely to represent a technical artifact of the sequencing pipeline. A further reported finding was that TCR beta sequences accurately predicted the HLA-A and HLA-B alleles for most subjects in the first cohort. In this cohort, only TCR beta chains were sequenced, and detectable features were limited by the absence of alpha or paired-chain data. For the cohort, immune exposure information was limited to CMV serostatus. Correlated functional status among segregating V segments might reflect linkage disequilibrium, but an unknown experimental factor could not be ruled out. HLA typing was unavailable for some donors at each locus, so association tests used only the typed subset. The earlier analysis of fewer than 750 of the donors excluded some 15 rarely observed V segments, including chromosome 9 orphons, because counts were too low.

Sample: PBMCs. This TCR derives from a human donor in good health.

The bases read TGCGCCAGCAGCTTAGCCGGGACAGGGGACACTGAAGCTTTCTTT. It is translated as CASSLAGTGDTEAFF. This sequence uses TRBV5-1 and TRBJ1-1; TRBD1 matches 10 bases in the middle. For this chain, trimming is 2 bases at the V end and 3 bases at the J end, and the number of junction bases without a gene match is 4. CDR1 and CDR2 were assigned from the germline V gene as SGHRS and YFSETQ. The CDR3, from cysteine to phenylalanine, totals 15 residues. Only the CDR3 part of the read is kept: 45 bases, read in frame from the first base.